This T cell receptor beta chain was sequenced during a study of T cell clonotyping in hematopoietic cell transplantation (dated by TCRdb to the early 2020s). Some background on the complete study: The study collected 120 to 150 blood samples from some 33 consecutive transplant recipients and their related donors. Patients were recruited between September 2015 and early 2017 and followed until late 2020 or death.

With the immunoSEQ assay, which is a bias-controlled multiplex PCR relying on V- and J-specific primers, TCR beta CDR3 regions were amplified from genomic DNA. A second PCR step added a proprietary barcode and Illumina adapter sequences to the CDR3 amplicons. CDR3 libraries were sequenced on an Illumina MiSeq instrument. The paper's processing steps were these. immunoSEQ Analyzer 3.0 was used for export and quality control, with R Bioconductor and Immunarch used for downstream analyses. Only productive rearrangements within the normalized downsampled data set were used in the calculation of repertoire metrics. In the normalized cohort, a clonotype counted as pathologically expanded if the clonotype was larger than 5 templates. The Inverse Simpson Index served as the measure of repertoire diversity. The non-normalized data set was used for CMV-specificity analyses so that all clonotypes could be captured. Held by TCRdb, this immuneACCESS table contains in-frame sequences only and omits some clones. Under half of the omission traces to an unresolved V gene where checked; the cause of the rest is unknown. V, J and clone size are taken as reported in that table, and D and trimming were inferred from the DNA itself. In this sample the table shows approximately 11,000 clones, approximately 90% of which occur a single time. The ten top clones hold under 0.9% of the sample.

Here is what the overall study found, with its caveats: Just a small fraction of recipient repertoires overlapped with donor repertoires, and more than 97% appeared de novo at the given depth. Broader TCR repertoire diversity after transplant was predicted by Inverse Simpson Index values from donors and from recipients before transplant. The sample size was limited, and because cells were not sorted, the contributions of CD4 and CD8 repertoires could not be separated. Recipient TCR diversity fell after transplant, with pathologically expanded clonotypes rising progressively from day 30 to day 180.

Blood samples for TCR beta sequencing were given by related transplant donors. Nuclei Lysis Solution was used to extract genomic DNA from fresh or cryopreserved unfractionated peripheral blood mononuclear cells. V and J are truncated by 8 bases and 1 base respectively, leaving an intervening sequence of 14 bases. The germline V gene (reference sequence) specifies LNHDA as CDR1 and SQIVND as CDR2. Counted from cysteine to phenylalanine, this CDR3 has 14 amino acids. CDR3 DNA is the only sequence kept; it has 42 bases, read in frame from the first base. To note about this clone: The clone's antigen remains unknown. It has no much larger one-base neighbor in the sample; base qualities were not kept.

The sequence was obtained from a woman aged 45-60 years in good health. Some clones in this sample may be carry-over from other donors' samples. Source material: peripheral blood mononuclear cells. The V and J segments used are TRBV19 and TRBJ1-1; no D gene is confidently identified. The nucleotide sequence is TGTGCCAGTGGCCTCCGACGTACGAACACTGAAGCTTTCTTT. The encoded protein is CASGLRRTNTEAFF.